The present entry profiles one T cell receptor beta chain with its context. This clone appeared once. Its antigen is currently not known. The record has no base qualities; no much larger clone is one base away. Libraries came from the immunoSEQ multiplex PCR assay. For the multiplex PCR, a mixture combining 60 forward primers for TCR Vbeta segments and 13 reverse primers for TCR Jbeta segments was used. The CDR3 region of rearranged TCR beta genes was amplified from genomic DNA by a multiplex PCR assay. The amplified TCR beta libraries were sequenced on the Illumina HiSeq System as 87-base-pair reads. Per the authors' processing: Across the 500 to 850 repertoires, a later analysis counted 80 million or so unique TCR beta chains, around 11 million of which were shared by at least two donors. To remove PCR and sequencing errors, raw reads were error-corrected and collapsed into unique sequences using a nearest-neighbor algorithm that merged closely related sequences. Alignment of CDR3 sequences to IMGT reference sequences was used to assign V, D and J gene segments. Each retained sequence needed at least a six-nucleotide match to both a V gene segment and a J gene segment. Rearrangements were classified as productive when the CDR3 lacked stop codons and remained in frame with V and J, and all other rearrangements were classified as non-productive. CDR3 was defined according to IMGT convention as the region running from the second conserved V-encoded cysteine to the conserved J-encoded phenylalanine. In an earlier analysis of roughly 610 of the donors, sequences lacking an unambiguous match to a single V gene segment were excluded. An earlier analysis of some 610 of the donors called V segments functional above 56.7% productive rearrangements and segregating when the between-donor standard deviation exceeded 5%. A statistical classification framework was built to diagnose cytomegalovirus status from the catalog of TCR beta chain sequences. A later analysis assigned V and J genes by comparing TCR nucleotide sequences with IMGT/GENE-DB human TR gene sequences. A later analysis assigned CDR3 sequences and most-parsimonious VDJ recombination scenarios with the TCRdist pipeline. A later analysis defined each TCR beta chain by its CDR3 amino acid sequence plus V-gene family, and excluded reads lacking a unique V-gene family. In a later analysis, 450 to 600 highly shared, low-generation-probability nucleotide sequences were removed to address suspected cross-contamination and a sequencing artifact. For each public chain, a later analysis derived a clonal expansion index from normalized ranks of inferred template counts within each repertoire. In a later analysis, generation probabilities were computed using a VDJ recombination model fitted to out-of-frame rearrangements, and the results were checked against IGoR. In a later analysis, hypergeometric tests were used to score TCR-TCR, TCR-HLA and TCR-CMV co-occurrence, with a repertoire-size bias correction applied to TCR pairs. A later analysis estimated false discovery rates by permuting HLA or CMV assignments 20 times. In a later analysis, co-occurring TCRs were grouped using DBSCAN, and TCRdist sequence similarity was added for clustering within HLA-allele-positive subsets. Repertoires with fewer than 30,000 or more than 120,000 public chains, plus five repertoires with anomalous nucleotide sharing, were excluded from co-occurrence clustering. TCRdb mirrors the immuneACCESS table, restricted to in-frame sequences. Some clones are absent from its copies; in checked studies, under half trace to an unresolved V gene, and the reason for the others is unknown. V, J and clone size were drawn from that table, and D and trimming were deduced from the DNA. The sample includes 95,000 to 150,000 clones, with roughly 80% observed a single time. The ten largest clones represent around 4.1% of the sample.

The cohort consisted of 600 to 750 healthy bone marrow donors. All cohort members were sampled while nominally healthy, although unrecorded immune exposures were likely present. The donor was CMV seronegative and belonged to the group of 380 or so seronegative cohort members. Every donor gave a peripheral blood sample, and the peripheral blood mononuclear cells from that sample were used for TCR beta sequencing. The Qiagen DNeasy Blood Extraction Kit was used to extract genomic DNA from the blood cell samples. The sample originates from a study of cytomegalovirus exposure and HLA in healthy donors (dated by TCRdb to about 2017). Concerning the study at large: An earlier analysis of some 620 of the donors reported 250 to 300 Gb of sequence data and 90 million to 120 million unique TCR beta sequences obtained from around 180 million T cells. On average, about 200,000 unique TCR beta nucleotide sequences were sequenced per donor among some 430 genotyped donors of the cohort, with 15% to 20% of those sequences being non-productive. A handful of DR-DQ haplotypes were handled as single units for association and clustering because linkage in the cohort was strong. The T cell repertoires of several hundred subjects were profiled by immunosequencing and related to cytomegalovirus serostatus. In addition to the first cohort of around 670 subjects, a separate validation cohort of approximately 130 different subjects was used. Among the roughly 400 genotyped donors, approximately 82% belonged to the genetic ancestry cluster associated with self-reported Caucasian donors. In an earlier analysis of roughly 540 of the donors, high-throughput TCR beta sequencing was used to judge whether each TCR beta V gene segment behaved as functional or pseudogenic. To study patterns of TCR occurrence, a later analysis re-analyzed previously published TCR beta repertoires from just over 650 donors and added high-resolution HLA genotyping. HLA typing included class I and class II loci at four-digit resolution. In a later genetic analysis, genome-wide SNP genotypes for about 65% of the roughly 700 donors were used, and that subset was treated as a discovery cohort. Every repertoire in the discovery cohort had been generated on one and the same sequencing platform. Typing coverage varied by locus: about 629-640 donors for A, B, C, DRB1 and DQB1; under 550 for DQA1; more than 600 for DPA1; roughly 450 for DPB1. The study aimed to test whether cataloging public T cell receptors could reveal signatures of past pathogen exposure. High-throughput TCR immunosequencing, statistical association of individual TCRs with disease status, and machine learning were combined to predict cytomegalovirus infection status. Alongside the repertoire data, information on donor age, sex, ethnicity and CMV serostatus was compiled. Roughly 300 gigabases of sequencing data and tens of millions of unique TCR sequences were included in an early release covering around 650 HLA-typed donors. Rather than using new phenotypic data, the later analysis identified candidate immune exposures from TCR beta sequences and from how often those sequences occurred across donors.

V is cut back by 8 bases and J by 7 bases, with 6 bases in the junction unmatched. Sequences SNHLY (CDR1) and FYNNEI (CDR2) are obtained from the germline V gene. CDR3 length: 13 amino acids, cysteine to phenylalanine. The entry retains the CDR3 DNA only, 39 bases that are in frame from base 1. Results the study describes overall, beyond this receptor: A further reported finding was that TCR beta sequences accurately predicted the HLA-A and HLA-B alleles for most subjects in the first cohort. For the cohort, immune exposure information was limited to CMV serostatus. A few of the identified cytomegalovirus-associated TCR beta chains were confirmed in vitro to be specific for cytomegalovirus antigens. It was suggested by the authors that the approach could potentially be generalized to other disease states and immunological phenotypes. Because counts were too low, 15 to 20 rarely observed V segments, including chromosome 9 orphons, were left out of the earlier analysis of approximately 500 of the donors. Linkage disequilibrium might explain the correlated functional status among segregating V segments, but an unknown experimental factor could not be ruled out. According to a later analysis, TCR association rates differed among HLA loci, with DRB1 alleles showing the most associated TCRs and HLA-C alleles showing the fewest. At a false discovery rate of 0.05, a later analysis linked 16,000 or so TCR beta sequences to specific HLA alleles. When HLA alleles, especially DR and DQ, strongly co-occurred, attributing TCR associations to individual alleles was difficult. The sequencing pipeline was judged likely to have produced a cluster of highly shared sequence variants as a technical artifact. The 87-base-pair reads could not distinguish some IMGT-functional V segments, including TRBV6-2 and TRBV6-3, so those segments were excluded. Cytomegalovirus status was reported to be diagnosed by the classifier with high specificity and sensitivity in both the original and validation cohorts. In a later analysis, HLA-associated TCR beta chains showed more clonal expansion and lower generation probabilities than non-associated chains that were equally common. Several of the top co-occurrence clusters appeared to be linked to parvovirus B19, influenza, CMV and Epstein-Barr virus, according to a later analysis. An association between a missense DCLRE1C variant and V-gene and J-gene trimming of TCR beta chains was found in a later genetic analysis and replicated in an independent cohort. Broadly in line with IMGT annotations, most TCR beta V segments showed up in productive rearrangements about 90% or about 30% of the time in an earlier analysis of around 550 of the donors. Because HLA typing was unavailable for some donors at each locus, only the typed subset was used in association tests. Only TCR beta chains were sequenced in this cohort, and the absence of alpha or paired-chain data limited detectable features. Most TCR sequences were observed very rarely across donors, whereas some public TCRs were present in many individuals. Sequencing depth was assumed to be roughly uniform across donors in the presence/absence analyses, though that assumption may not hold. According to a later genetic analysis, donors in an Asian-associated ancestry cluster had fewer N-insertions in productive TCRs than the approximately 630-donor mean. The study listed 164 TCR beta chains as associated with cytomegalovirus. A later analysis found that most CMV-associated TCR beta chains appeared HLA-restricted, with HLA associations seemingly driven largely by CMV exposure.

This receptor was taken from a woman aged 40 to 50 in good health and CMV-seronegative. The chain uses TRBV2 and TRBJ1-2; a stretch of 11 junction bases matches TRBD1. Sequencing was performed on PBMCs. The DNA sequence follows: TGTGCCAGCGGACGGGACAGGGGGTCTGGCTACACCTTC. Translated, it gives CASGRDRGSGYTF.